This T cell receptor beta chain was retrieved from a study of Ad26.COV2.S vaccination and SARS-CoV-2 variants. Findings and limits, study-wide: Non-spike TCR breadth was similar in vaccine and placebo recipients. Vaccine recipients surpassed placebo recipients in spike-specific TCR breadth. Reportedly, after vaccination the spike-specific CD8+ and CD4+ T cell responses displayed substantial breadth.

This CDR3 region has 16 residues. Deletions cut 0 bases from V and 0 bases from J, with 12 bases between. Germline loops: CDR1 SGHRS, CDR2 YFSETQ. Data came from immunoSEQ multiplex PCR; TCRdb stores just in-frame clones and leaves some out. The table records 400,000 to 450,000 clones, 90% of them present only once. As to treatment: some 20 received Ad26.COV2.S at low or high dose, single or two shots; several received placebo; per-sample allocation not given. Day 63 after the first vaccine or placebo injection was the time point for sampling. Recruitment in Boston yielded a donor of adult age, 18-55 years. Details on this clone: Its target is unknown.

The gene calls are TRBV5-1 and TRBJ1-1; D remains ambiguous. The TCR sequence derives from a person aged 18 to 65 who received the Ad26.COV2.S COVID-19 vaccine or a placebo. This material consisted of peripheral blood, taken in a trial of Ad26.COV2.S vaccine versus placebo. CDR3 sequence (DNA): TGCGCCAGCAGCTTGGGAGGCACTAACTTGAACACTGAAGCTTTCTTT. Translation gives CASSLGGTNLNTEAFF. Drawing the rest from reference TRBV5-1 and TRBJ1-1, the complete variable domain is KAGVTQTPRYLIKTRGQQVTLSCSPISGHRSVSWYQQTPGQGLQFLFEYFSETQRNKGNFPGRFSGRQFSNSRSEMNVSTLELGDSALYLCASSLGGTNLNTEAFFGQGTRLTVV.